This T cell receptor (beta chain) was identified in a study of early T cells in non-severe SARS-CoV-2 infection. Overall study context: Chains from this unsorted whole-blood bulk RNA could not be paired.

TCRdb re-analysed the 5' RACE reads in MiXCR, keeping a single row per CDR3 protein. The sample lists some 98,000 distinct CDR3 sequences, approximately 15% seen once, with 1.3% in the top ten. This clonotype was recorded a few times. Its matching antigen is unknown. The CDR3 loop spans 14 amino acids. V shed 6 bases and J 4 bases; nucleotides not matched to a gene: 9. CDR1 and CDR2 (germline): SGHTA, FQGNSA. Findings and caveats of the study: VDJdb matches were skewed toward anti-spike CD8 T cell responses.

The sequencing input was whole blood. The chain recombines TRBV7-2 with TRBJ2-7; 7 bases align to TRBD1. The receptor's source is an adult who was a healthcare worker with PCR-confirmed SARS-CoV-2 infection or an uninfected control (not recorded which). The chain's CDR3 is CASRPGQKTYEQYF. The CDR3, as DNA: TGTGCCAGCAGACCGGGACAGAAAACATACGAGCAGTACTTC. Full variable domain (outside the CDR3, taken from reference TRBV7-2 and TRBJ2-7): GAGVSQSPSNKVTEKGKDVELRCDPISGHTALYWYRQSLGQGLEFLIYFQGNSAPDKSGLPSDRFSAERTGGSVSTLTIQRTQQEDSAVYLCASRPGQKTYEQYFGPGTRLTVT.